Sequencing of this TCR beta chain was carried out in a study of tumor and adjacent non-tumor tissue in lung cancer. Turning to the study itself: Patients were aged roughly 30 to 76, 9 to 10 men and roughly five women, stage I to III.

On this clonotype: Antigen: not known. Mismatch with germline at one junction end may stem from a read error.

There are 14 residues in the CDR3. Germline V gives CDR1 SGHAT, CDR2 FQDESV (reference sequence). A modified ARM-PCR protocol with three rounds of nested PCR amplified TCRbeta. In TCRdb, the multiplex PCR reads were re-called with MiXCR into one record per CDR3 protein. The sample records under 150,000 distinct CDR3 sequences, around 60% being singletons. Points from the study as a whole: Compared with tumor, normal lung showed significantly lower TCR diversity. Shorter survival was associated with higher TCR diversity in tumors.

No cell sorting was done before RNA was extracted from the tissue. Between August and November 2014, newly diagnosed, chemotherapy-naive lung cancer patients underwent thoracic surgery in China. This TCR derives from a man between 60 and 70 years old with small cell lung cancer. The gene calls are TRBV11-1 and TRBJ2-3, with 8 bases lining up with TRBD1. Sequenced material: lung tumor tissue. CDR3 region: CANSLYRGTDTQYF. DNA of the CDR3: TGTGCCAACAGCTTGTACAGGGGGACAGATACCCAGTATTTT.